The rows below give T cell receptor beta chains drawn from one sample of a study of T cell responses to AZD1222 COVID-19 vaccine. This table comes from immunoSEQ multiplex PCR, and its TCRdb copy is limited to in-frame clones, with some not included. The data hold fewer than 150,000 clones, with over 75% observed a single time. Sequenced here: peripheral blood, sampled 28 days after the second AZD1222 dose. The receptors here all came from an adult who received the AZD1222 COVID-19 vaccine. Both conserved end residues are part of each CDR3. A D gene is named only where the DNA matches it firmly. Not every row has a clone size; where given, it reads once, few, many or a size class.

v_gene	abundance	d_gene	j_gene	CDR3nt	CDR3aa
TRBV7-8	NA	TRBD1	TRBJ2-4	TGTGCCAGCAGCCCCAACGACAGGGCGCTAGCCAAAAACATTCAGTACTTC	CASSPNDRALAKNIQYF
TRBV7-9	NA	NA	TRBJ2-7	TGTGCCAGCAGCTCCCAGGGTGGCACCTACGAGCAGTACTTC	CASSSQGGTYEQYF
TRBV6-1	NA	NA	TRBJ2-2	TGTGCCAGCAGTGACAGGGACACCGGGGAGCTGTTTTTT	CASSDRDTGELFF
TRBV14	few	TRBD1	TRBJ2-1	TGTGCCAGCAGCCCGTACGGGACAGGGACCTACAATGAGCAGTTCTTC	CASSPYGTGTYNEQFF
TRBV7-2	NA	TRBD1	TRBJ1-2	TGTGCCAGCAGCTTAGACCCTATTAGGGACAGGGGGCTGAACTATGGCTACACCTTC	CASSLDPIRDRGLNYGYTF
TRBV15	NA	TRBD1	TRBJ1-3	TGTGCCACCAGCACAGCAACACCAACGGACAGGGGGCGCCGACAGGGAAACACCATATATTTT	CATSTATPTDRGRRQGNTIYF
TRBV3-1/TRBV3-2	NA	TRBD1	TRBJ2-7	TGTGCCAGCAGCCAGGGGACAGGGACCGAGCAGTACTTC	CASSQGTGTEQYF
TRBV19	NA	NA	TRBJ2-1	TGTGCCAGTAGATCCCCCCATGAGCAGTTCTTC	CASRSPHEQFF
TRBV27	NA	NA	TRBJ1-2	TGTGCGGGTCCCCGGATAAGGAAGAACTATGGCTACACCTTC	CAGPRIRKNYGYTF
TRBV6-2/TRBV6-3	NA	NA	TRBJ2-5	TGTGCCAGCAGCAGGTCCATGGCCCAGTACTTC	CASSRSMAQYF
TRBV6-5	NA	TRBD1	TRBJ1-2	TGTGCCAGCAGTTTGACGGGACAGGGTTATGGCTACACCTTC	CASSLTGQGYGYTF